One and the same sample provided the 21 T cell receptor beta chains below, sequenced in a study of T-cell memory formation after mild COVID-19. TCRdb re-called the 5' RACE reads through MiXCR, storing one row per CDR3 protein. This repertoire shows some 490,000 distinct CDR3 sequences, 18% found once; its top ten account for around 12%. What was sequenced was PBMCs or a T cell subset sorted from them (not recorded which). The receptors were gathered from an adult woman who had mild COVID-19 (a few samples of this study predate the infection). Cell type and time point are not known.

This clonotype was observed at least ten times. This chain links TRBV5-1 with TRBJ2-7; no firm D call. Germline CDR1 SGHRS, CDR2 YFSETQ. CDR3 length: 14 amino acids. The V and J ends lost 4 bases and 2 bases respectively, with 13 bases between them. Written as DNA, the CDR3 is TGCGCCAGCAGCCTTGGAGCCGGGCCCTACGAGCAGTACTTC. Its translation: CASSLGAGPYEQYF.

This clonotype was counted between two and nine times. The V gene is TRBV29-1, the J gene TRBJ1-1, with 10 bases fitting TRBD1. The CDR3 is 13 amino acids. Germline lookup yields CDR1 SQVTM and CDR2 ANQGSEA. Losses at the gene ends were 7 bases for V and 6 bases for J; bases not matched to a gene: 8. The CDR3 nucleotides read TGCAGCGCACTAAGGGACAGGGGAGCTGAAGCTTTCTTT. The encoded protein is CSALRDRGAEAFF. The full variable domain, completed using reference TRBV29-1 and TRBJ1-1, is SAVISQKPSRDICQRGTSLTIQCQVDSQVTMMFWYRQQPGQSLTLIATANQGSEATYESGFVIDKFPISRPNLTFSTLTVSNMSPEDSSIYLCSALRDRGAEAFFGQGTRLTVV.

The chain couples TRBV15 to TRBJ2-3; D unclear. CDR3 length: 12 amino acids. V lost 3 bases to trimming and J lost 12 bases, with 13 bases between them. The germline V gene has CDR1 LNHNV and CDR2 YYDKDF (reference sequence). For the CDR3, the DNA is TGTGCCACCAGCAGGGTCAACAAGGCCCAGTATTTT. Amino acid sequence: CATSRVNKAQYF.

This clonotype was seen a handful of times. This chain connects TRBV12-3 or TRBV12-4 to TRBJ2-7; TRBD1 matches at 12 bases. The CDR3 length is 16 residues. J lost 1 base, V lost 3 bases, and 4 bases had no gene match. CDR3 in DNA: TGTGCCAGCAGTTTGGGGGACAGGGGGCAATCCTACGAGCAGTACTTC. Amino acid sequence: CASSLGDRGQSYEQYF.

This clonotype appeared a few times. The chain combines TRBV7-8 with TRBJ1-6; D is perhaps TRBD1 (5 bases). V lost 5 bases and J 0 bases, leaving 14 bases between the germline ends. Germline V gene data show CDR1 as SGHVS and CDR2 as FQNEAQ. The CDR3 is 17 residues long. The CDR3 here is CASSTGTASSYNSPLHF. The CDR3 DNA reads TGTGCCAGCAGCACCGGGACGGCGAGCTCCTATAATTCACCCCTCCACTTT.

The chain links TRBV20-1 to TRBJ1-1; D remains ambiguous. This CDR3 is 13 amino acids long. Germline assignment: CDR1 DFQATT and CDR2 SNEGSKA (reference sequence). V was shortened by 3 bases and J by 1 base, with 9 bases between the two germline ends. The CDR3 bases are TGCAGTGCTAGTAGCAGGTCGAACACTGAAGCTTTCTTT. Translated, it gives CSASSRSNTEAFF.

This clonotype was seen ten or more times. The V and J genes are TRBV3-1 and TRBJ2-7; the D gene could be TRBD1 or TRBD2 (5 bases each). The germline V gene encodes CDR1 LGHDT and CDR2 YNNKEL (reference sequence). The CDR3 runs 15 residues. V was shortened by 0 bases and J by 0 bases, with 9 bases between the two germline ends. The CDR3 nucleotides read TGTGCCAGCAGCCAAGATCCGGGGCGCTCCTACGAGCAGTACTTC. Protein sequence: CASSQDPGRSYEQYF.

This CDR3 reads CASSDGGVNSPLHF. The DNA for the CDR3 is TGTGCCAGCAGCGATGGGGGGGTTAATTCACCCCTCCACTTT. This sequence joins TRBV7-9 and TRBJ1-6, with a tentative D call TRBD1 (5 bases). The CDR3 has 14 amino acids. V was cut by 5 bases and J by 6 bases, with 11 bases left in between. CDR1 SEHNR and CDR2 FQNEAQ come from the germline V gene (reference sequence).

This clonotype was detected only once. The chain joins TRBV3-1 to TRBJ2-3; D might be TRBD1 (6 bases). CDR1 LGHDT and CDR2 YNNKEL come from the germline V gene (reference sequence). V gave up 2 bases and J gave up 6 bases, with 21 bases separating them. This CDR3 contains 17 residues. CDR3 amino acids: CASSQSARRGGRDTQYF. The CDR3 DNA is TGTGCCAGCAGCCAAAGTGCTCGGCGTGGGGGCCGTGATACGCAGTATTTT.

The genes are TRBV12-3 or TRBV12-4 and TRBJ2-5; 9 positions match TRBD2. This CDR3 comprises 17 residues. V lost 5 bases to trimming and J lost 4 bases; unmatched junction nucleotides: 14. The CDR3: CASSLLSLLTSGETQYF. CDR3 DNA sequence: TGTGCCAGCAGTCTACTTTCCCTTCTGACTAGCGGAGAGACCCAGTACTTC.

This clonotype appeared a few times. The CDR3 DNA reads as TGTGCCAGCAGCTCCCCCTCTCGCATGAACACTGAAGCTTTCTTT. It specifies CASSSPSRMNTEAFF. The chain has TRBV6-5 and TRBJ1-1; D gene unclear. The germline V and J ends were trimmed by 6 bases and 0 bases, with 14 bases remaining between them. Germline CDR1 is MNHEY and CDR2 is SVGAGI. The CDR3 has 15 amino acids.

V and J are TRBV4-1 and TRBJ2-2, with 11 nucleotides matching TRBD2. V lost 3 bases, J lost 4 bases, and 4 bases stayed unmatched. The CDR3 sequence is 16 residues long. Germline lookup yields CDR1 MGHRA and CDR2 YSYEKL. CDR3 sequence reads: CASSQGLAVTTGELFF. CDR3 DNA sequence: TGCGCCAGCAGCCAGGGACTAGCGGTAACCACCGGGGAGCTGTTTTTT.

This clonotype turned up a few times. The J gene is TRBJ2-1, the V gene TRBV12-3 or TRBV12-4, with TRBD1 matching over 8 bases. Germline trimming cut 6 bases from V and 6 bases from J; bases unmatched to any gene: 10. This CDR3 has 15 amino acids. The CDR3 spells CASSLTGGRFNEQFF. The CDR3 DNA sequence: TGTGCCAGCAGCCTTACAGGGGGTCGTTTCAATGAGCAGTTCTTC.

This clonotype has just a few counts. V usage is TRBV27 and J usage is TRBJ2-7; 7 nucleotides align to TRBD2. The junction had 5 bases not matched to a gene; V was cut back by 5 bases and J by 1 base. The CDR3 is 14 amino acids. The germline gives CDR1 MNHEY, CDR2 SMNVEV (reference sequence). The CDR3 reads CASSGSGLSYEQYF. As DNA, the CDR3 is TGTGCCAGCAGTGGTAGCGGGTTGTCCTACGAGCAGTACTTC.

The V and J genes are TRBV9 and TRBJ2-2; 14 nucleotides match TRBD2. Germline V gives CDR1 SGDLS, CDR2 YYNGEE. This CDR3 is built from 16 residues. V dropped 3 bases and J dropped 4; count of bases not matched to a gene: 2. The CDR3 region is CASSGGLAGGTGELFF. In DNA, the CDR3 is TGTGCCAGCAGCGGAGGACTAGCGGGGGGCACCGGGGAGCTGTTTTTT.

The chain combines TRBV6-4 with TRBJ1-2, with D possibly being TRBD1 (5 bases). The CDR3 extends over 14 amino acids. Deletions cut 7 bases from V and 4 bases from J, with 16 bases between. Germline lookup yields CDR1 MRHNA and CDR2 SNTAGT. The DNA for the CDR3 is TGTGCCAGCATCAAGACAGAAACCCCCTATGGCTACACCTTC. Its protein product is CASIKTETPYGYTF.

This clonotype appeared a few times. The CDR3 nucleotides read TGTGCCAGCAGCGTGACCGAGGGTCAGCCCCAGCATTTT. The encoded protein is CASSVTEGQPQHF. The chain carries TRBV7-6 and TRBJ1-5, with D hard to call. Germline CDR1 SGHVS, CDR2 FNYEAQ. The CDR3 is 13 residues long. Trimming removed 5 bases from V and 6 bases from J, with 11 bases in between.

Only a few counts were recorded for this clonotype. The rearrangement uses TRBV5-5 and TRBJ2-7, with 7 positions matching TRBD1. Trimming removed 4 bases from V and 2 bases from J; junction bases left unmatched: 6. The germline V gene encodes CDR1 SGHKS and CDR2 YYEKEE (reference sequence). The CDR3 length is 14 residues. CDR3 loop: CASSTDRIPYEQYF. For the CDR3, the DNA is TGTGCCAGCAGCACGGACAGGATTCCCTACGAGCAGTACTTC.

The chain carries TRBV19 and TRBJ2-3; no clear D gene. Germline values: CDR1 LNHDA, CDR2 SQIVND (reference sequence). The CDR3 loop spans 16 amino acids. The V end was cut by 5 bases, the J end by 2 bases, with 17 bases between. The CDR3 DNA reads TGTGCCAGTAGTGCAGATCCTCTCTCCCCCACAGATACGCAGTATTTT. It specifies CASSADPLSPTDTQYF. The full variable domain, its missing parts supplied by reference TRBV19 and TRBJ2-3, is DGGITQSPKYLFRKEGQNVTLSCEQNLNHDAMYWYRQDPGQGLRLIYYSQIVNDFQKGDIAEGYSVSREKKESFPLTVTSAQKNPTAFYLCASSADPLSPTDTQYFGPGTRLTVL.

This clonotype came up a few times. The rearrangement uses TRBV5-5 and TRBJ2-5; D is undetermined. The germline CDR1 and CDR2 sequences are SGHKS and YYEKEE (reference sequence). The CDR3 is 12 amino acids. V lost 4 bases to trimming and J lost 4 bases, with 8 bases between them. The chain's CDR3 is CASSRTRETQYF. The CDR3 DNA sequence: TGTGCCAGCAGCCGGACCCGAGAGACCCAGTACTTC.

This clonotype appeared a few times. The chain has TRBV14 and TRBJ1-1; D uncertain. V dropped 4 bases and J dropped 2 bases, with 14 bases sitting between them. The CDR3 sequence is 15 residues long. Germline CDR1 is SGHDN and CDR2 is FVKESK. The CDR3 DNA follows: TGTGCCAGCAGCCTCGAAGCGGGCCAAAACACTGAAGCTTTCTTT. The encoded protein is CASSLEAGQNTEAFF.